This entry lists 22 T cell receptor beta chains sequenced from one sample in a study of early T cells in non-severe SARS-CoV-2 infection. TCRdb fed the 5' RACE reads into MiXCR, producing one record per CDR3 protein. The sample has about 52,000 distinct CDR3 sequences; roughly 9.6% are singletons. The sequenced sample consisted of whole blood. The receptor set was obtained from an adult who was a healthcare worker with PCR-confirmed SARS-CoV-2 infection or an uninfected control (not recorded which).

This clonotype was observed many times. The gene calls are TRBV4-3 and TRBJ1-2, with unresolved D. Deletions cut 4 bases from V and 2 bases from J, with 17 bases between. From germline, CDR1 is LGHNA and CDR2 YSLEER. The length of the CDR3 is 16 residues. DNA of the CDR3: TGCGCCAGCAGCCCGTATCCTGGATTGAACAACTATGGCTACACCTTC. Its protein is CASSPYPGLNNYGYTF.

The CDR3 is CSVVWGGFYNEQFF. CDR3 nucleotides: TGCAGCGTTGTTTGGGGGGGTTTCTACAATGAGCAGTTCTTC. The chain employs TRBV29-1 and TRBJ2-1; 7 nucleotides match TRBD2. After removal of 4 bases from V and 3 bases from J, the junction contained 6 bases not matched to a gene. CDR1 is SQVTM, CDR2 ANQGSEA, per germline. CDR3 length: 14 amino acids.

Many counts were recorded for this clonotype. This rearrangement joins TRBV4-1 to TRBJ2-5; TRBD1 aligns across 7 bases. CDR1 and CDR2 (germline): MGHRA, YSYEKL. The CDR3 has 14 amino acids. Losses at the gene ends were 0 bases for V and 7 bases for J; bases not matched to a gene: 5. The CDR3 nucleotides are TGCGCCAGCAGCCAAGAACAGGGGTATTGGACCCAGTACTTC. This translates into CASSQEQGYWTQYF.

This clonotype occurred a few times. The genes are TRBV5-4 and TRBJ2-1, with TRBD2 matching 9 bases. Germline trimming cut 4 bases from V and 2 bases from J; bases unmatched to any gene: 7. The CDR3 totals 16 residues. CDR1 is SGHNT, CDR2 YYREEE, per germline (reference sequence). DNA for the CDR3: TGTGCCAGCAGCCCGACTAGCGGAAGCCCCTACAATGAGCAGTTCTTC. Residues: CASSPTSGSPYNEQFF.

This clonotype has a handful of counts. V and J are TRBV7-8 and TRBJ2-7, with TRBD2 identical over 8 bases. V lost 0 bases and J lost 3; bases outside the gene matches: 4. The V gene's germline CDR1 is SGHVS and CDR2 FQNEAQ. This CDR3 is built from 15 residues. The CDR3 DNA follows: TGTGCCAGCAGCTTAGCGACTAGCGAATTCTACGAGCAGTACTTC. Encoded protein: CASSLATSEFYEQYF. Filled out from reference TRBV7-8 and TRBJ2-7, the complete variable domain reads GAGVSQSPRYKVAKRGQDVALRCDPISGHVSLFWYQQALGQGPEFLTYFQNEAQLDKSGLPSDRFFAERPEGSVSTLKIQRTQQEDSAVYLCASSLATSEFYEQYFGPGTRLTVT.

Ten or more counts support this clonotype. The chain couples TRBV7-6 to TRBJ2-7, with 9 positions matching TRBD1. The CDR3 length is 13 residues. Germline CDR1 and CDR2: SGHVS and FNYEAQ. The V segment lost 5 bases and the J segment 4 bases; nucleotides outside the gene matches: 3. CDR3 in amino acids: CASSPGQGYEQYF. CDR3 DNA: TGTGCCAGCAGCCCTGGACAGGGGTACGAGCAGTACTTC. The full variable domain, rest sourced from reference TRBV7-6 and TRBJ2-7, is GAGVSQSPRYKVTKRGQDVALRCDPISGHVSLYWYRQALGQGPEFLTYFNYEAQQDKSGLPNDRFSAERPEGSISTLTIQRTEQRDSAMYRCASSPGQGYEQYFGPGTRLTVT.

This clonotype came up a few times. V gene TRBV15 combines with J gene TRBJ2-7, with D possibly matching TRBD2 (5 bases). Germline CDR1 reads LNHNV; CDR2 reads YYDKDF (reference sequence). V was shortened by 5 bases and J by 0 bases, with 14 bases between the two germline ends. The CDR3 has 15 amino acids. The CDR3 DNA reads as TGTGCCACCAGCCGATCACTAGGGAGCTCCTACGAGCAGTACTTC. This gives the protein CATSRSLGSSYEQYF.

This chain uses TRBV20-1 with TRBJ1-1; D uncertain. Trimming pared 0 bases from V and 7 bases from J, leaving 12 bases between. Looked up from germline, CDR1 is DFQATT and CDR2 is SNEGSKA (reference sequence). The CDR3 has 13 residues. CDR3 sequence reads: CSAREPDSIEAFF. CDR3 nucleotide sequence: TGCAGTGCTAGAGAGCCCGACTCTATTGAAGCTTTCTTT.

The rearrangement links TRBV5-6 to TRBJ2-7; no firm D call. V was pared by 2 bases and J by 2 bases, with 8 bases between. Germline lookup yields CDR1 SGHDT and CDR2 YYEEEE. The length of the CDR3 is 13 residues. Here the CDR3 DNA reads TGTGCCAGCAGCTTACAGCGCCCCTACGAGCAGTACTTC. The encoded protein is CASSLQRPYEQYF.

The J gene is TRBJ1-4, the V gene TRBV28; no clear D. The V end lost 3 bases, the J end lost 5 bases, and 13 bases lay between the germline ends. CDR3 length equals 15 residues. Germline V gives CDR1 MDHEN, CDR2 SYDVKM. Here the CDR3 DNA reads TGTGCCAGCAGTTTTACGGGATCTGAGAATGAAAAACTGTTTTTT. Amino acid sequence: CASSFTGSENEKLFF.

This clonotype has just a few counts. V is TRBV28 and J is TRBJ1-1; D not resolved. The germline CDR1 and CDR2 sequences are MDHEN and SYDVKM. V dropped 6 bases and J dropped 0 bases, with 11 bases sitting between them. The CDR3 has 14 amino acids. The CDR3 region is CASRPALVNTEAFF. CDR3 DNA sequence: TGTGCCAGCAGACCCGCGCTGGTGAACACTGAAGCTTTCTTT.

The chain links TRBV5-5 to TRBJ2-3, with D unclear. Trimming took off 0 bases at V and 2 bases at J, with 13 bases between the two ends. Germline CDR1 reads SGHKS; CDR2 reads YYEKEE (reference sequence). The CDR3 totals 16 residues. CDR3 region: CASSLARSLSTDTQYF. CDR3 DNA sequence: TGTGCCAGCAGCTTGGCCAGGTCCTTATCCACAGATACGCAGTATTTT.

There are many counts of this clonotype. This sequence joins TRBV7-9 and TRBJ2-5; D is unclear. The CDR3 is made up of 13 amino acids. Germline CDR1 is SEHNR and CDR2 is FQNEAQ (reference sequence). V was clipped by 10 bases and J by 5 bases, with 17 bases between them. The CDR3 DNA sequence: TGTGCCAACTCCGGGTCAGCGAGGGAGACCCAGTACTTC. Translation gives CANSGSARETQYF.

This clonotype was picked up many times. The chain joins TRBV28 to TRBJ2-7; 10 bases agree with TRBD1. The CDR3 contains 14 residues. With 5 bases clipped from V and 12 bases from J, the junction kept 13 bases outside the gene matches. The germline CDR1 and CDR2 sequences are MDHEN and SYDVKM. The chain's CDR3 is CASSLGQGVVFLYF. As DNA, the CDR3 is TGTGCCAGCAGTCTCGGACAGGGGGTGGTTTTTCTGTACTTC.

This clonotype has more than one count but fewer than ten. This CDR3 reads CASSLGAPTEAFF. In DNA, the CDR3 is TGTGCCAGCAGCCTGGGGGCGCCGACTGAAGCTTTCTTT. The chain carries TRBV11-2 and TRBJ1-1, with a weak D call TRBD1 (6 bases). This CDR3 is 13 amino acids long. CDR1 and CDR2 (germline): SGHAT, FQNNGV. Trimming took off 5 bases at V and 5 bases at J, with 12 bases between the two ends.

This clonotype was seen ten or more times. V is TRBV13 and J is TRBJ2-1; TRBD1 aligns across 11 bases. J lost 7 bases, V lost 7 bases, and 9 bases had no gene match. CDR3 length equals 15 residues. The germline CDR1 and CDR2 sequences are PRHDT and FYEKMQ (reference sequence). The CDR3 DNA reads TGTGCCAGCACACATCCGGGACAGGGGGGTAATGAGCAGTTCTTC. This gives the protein CASTHPGQGGNEQFF.

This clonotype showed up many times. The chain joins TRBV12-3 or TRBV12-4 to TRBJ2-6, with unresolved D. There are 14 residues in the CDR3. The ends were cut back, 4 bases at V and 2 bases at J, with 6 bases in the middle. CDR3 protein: CASSYRPGANVLTF. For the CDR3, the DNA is TGTGCCAGCAGTTATCGACCTGGGGCCAACGTCCTGACTTTC.

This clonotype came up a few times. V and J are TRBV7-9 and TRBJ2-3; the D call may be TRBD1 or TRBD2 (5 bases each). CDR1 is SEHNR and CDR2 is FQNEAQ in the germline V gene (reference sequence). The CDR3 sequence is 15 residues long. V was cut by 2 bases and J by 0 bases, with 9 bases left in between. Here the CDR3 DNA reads TGTGCCAGCAGCTTACAGGGACCTAGCACAGATACGCAGTATTTT. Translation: CASSLQGPSTDTQYF.

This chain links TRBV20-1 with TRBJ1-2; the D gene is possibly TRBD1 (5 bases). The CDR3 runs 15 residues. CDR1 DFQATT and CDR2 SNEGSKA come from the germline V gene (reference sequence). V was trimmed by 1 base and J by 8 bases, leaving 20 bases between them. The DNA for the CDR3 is TGCAGTGCTAGAGCCCCTCAGGGTCGGGGAAACGGCTACACCTTC. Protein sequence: CSARAPQGRGNGYTF.

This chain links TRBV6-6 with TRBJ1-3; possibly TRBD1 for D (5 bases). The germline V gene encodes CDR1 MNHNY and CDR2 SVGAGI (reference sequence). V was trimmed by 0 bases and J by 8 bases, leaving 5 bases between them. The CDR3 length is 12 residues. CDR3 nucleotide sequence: TGTGCCAGCAGTTACTCGACAGACACCATATATTTT. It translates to CASSYSTDTIYF.

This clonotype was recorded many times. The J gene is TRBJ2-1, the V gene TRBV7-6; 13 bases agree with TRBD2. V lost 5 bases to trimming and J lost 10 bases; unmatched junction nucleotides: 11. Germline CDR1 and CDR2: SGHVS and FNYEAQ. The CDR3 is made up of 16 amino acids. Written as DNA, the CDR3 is TGTGCCAGCAGCGGACCATCCGGGACTAGCGGGGAAGAGCAGTTCTTC. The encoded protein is CASSGPSGTSGEEQFF.

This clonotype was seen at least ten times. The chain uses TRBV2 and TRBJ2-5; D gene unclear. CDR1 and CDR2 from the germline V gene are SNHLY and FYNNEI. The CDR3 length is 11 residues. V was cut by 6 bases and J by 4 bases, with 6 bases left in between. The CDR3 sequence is CASRQIETQYF. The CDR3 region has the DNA TGTGCCAGCAGACAAATAGAGACCCAGTACTTC.